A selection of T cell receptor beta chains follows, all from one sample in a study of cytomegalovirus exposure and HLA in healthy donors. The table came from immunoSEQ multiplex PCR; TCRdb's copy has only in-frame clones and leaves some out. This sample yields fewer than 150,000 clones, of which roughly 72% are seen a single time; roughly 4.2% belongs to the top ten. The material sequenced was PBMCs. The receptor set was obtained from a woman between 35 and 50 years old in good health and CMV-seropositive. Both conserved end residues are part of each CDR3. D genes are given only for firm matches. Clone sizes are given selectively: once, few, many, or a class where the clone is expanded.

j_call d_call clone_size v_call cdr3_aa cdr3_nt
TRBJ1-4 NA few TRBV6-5 CASSLSGGISNEKLFF TGTGCCAGCAGTTTGTCGGGGGGGATATCTAATGAAAAACTGTTTTTT
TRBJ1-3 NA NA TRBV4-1 CASSLQLDSGNTIYF TGCGCCAGCAGCTTACAGCTCGACTCTGGAAACACCATATATTTT
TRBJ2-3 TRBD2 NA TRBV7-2 CASSSSGTSGSRADTQYF TGTGCCAGCAGCTCGTCCGGGACTAGCGGTTCGAGGGCAGATACGCAGTATTTT
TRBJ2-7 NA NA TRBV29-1 CSYRTVSYEQYF TGCAGCTACCGGACTGTCTCCTACGAGCAGTACTTC
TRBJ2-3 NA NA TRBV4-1 CASSQGHSTDTQYF TGCGCCAGCAGCCAGGGACATAGCACAGATACGCAGTATTTT
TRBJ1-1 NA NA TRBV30 CAWSALSRGTEAFF TGTGCCTGGAGTGCCCTATCACGGGGCACTGAAGCTTTCTTT
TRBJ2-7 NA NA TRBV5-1 CASSLETGYYEQYF TGCGCCAGCAGCTTGGAGACAGGTTACTACGAGCAGTACTTC
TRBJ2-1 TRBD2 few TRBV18 CASSPVTSGDNEQFF TGTGCCAGCTCACCAGTCACTAGCGGGGACAATGAGCAGTTCTTC
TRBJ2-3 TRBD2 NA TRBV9 CASSARGGQGTITDTQYF TGTGCCAGCAGCGCCCGGGGGGGTCAGGGGACGATCACAGATACGCAGTATTTT
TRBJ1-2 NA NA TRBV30 CAWSRTGPGYTF TGTGCCTGGAGCCGAACAGGGCCTGGCTACACCTTC
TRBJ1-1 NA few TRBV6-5 CASCVQGGRNTEAFF TGTGCCAGCTGTGTACAGGGTGGGAGGAACACTGAAGCTTTCTTT
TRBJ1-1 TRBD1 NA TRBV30 CAWSVSRTGGPGNTEAFF TGTGCCTGGAGTGTTTCCCGGACAGGGGGCCCGGGGAACACTGAAGCTTTCTTT
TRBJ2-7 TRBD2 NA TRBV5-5 CASSLSLAGGFSYEQYF TGTGCCAGCAGCTTGAGTTTAGCGGGGGGCTTCTCCTACGAGCAGTACTTC
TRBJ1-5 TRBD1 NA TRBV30 CAWSTGVRGRVRQPQHF TGTGCCTGGAGTACAGGGGTGAGGGGCAGGGTCAGGCAGCCCCAGCATTTT
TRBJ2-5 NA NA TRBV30 CAWSVKLGETQYF TGTGCCTGGAGTGTAAAGCTAGGAGAGACCCAGTACTTC
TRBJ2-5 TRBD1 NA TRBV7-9 CASSLGGTVDQYF TGTGCCAGCAGCTTAGGTGGGACAGTGGACCAGTACTTC
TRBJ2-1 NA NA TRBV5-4 CASSLFGASAYNEQFF TGTGCCAGCAGCTTGTTCGGGGCTAGCGCCTACAATGAGCAGTTCTTC
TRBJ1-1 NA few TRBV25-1 CASSDVGADKAFF TGTGCCAGCAGTGACGTGGGGGCCGATAAAGCTTTCTTT
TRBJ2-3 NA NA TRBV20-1 CSAYFTDTQYF TGCAGTGCCTACTTCACAGATACGCAGTATTTT
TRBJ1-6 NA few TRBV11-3 CASWGGGNSPLHF TGTGCCAGCTGGGGGGGCGGTAATTCACCCCTCCACTTT
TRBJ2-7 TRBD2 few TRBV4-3 CASSRYTSGNSYEQYF TGCGCCAGCAGCCGATACACTAGCGGGAACTCCTACGAGCAGTACTTC
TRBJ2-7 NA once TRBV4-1 CASSQGSSYEQYF TGCGCCAGCAGCCAAGGGAGCTCCTACGAGCAGTACTTC
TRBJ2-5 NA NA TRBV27 CASRPSVSHQETQYF TGTGCCAGCAGACCTTCGGTTAGCCACCAAGAGACCCAGTACTTC
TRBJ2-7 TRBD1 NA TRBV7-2 CASSFRDRGREQYF TGTGCCAGCAGCTTCCGGGACAGGGGGCGCGAGCAGTACTTC
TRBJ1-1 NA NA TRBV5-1 CASSPQAGDTEAFF TGCGCCAGCAGCCCCCAGGCGGGAGACACTGAAGCTTTCTTT
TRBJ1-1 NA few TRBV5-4 CASSFMRSEAFF TGTGCCAGCAGCTTCATGAGGTCTGAAGCTTTCTTT
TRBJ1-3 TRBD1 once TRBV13 CASRQGYSGNTIYF TGTGCCAGCAGACAGGGGTACTCTGGAAACACCATATATTTT
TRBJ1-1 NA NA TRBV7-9 CASSLGTVNTEAFF TGTGCCAGCAGCTTAGGAACAGTGAACACTGAAGCTTTCTTT
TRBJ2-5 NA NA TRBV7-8 CASSHTSIQETQYF TGTGCCAGCAGCCATACTAGCATCCAGGAGACCCAGTACTTC
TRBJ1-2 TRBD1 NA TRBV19 CASSRQGNYGYTF TGTGCCAGTAGCAGACAGGGGAACTATGGCTACACCTTC
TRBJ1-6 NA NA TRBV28 CASSLTRGRNSPLHF TGTGCCAGCAGTTTAACGCGGGGGCGGAATTCACCCCTCCACTTT
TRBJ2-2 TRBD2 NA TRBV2 CASSGGSGGADTGELFF TGTGCCAGCAGTGGGGGTAGCGGGGGGGCCGACACCGGGGAGCTGTTTTTT
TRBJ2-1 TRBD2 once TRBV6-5 CASSLWTSGTYNEQFF TGTGCCAGCAGTTTATGGACTAGCGGGACCTACAATGAGCAGTTCTTC
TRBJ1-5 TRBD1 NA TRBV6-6 CASRSPGTGSNQPQHF TGTGCCAGCAGAAGTCCCGGGACAGGGAGCAATCAGCCCCAGCATTTT
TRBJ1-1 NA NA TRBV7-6 CASSLEEGRAFF TGTGCCAGCAGCTTAGAAGAAGGGAGGGCTTTCTTT
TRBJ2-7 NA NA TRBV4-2 CASSQDLRDLTF TGTGCCAGCAGCCAAGATCTGAGGGACTTGACCTTC
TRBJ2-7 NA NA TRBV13 CASSLGRYEQYF TGTGCCAGCAGCTTAGGCCGGTACGAGCAGTACTTC
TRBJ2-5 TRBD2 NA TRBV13 CASSYRAGGTLFQETQYF TGTGCCAGCAGCTACCGAGCGGGGGGTACTCTCTTCCAAGAGACCCAGTACTTC
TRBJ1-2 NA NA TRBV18 CASSPSSRDFYGYTF TGTGCCAGCTCACCAAGTTCCAGGGACTTCTATGGCTACACCTTC
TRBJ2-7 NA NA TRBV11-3 CASSFNRDYEQYF TGTGCCAGCAGCTTTAACAGGGACTACGAGCAGTACTTC